This T cell receptor beta chain appears in the sequencing data of a study of memory CD4+ T cells and cytomegalovirus serostatus. TCRdb keeps only in-frame clones here, not all; method: immunoSEQ multiplex PCR. Of approximately 74,000 clones in the sample, around 76% were seen once. Single viable CD3+CD4+CD8-CD45RO+ cells were sorted as the memory CD4+ T cells. The sample was memory CD4+ T cells from blood. The clonotype comes from an adult in good health and CMV-seropositive.

CDR3 in DNA: TGTGCCAGCAGCTTAAGCGACCAAGAGACCCAGTACTTC. It translates to CASSLSDQETQYF. V usage is TRBV7-6 and J usage is TRBJ2-5; D is unclear. The CDR3 extends over 13 amino acids. Between the trimmed V and J ends, which lost 2 bases and 0 bases, there was a span of 4 bases. Germline V gene lookup returns CDR1 SGHVS and CDR2 FNYEAQ.